The T cell receptor (beta chain) under discussion was sequenced for a study of PD-L1 blockade in urothelial cancer (dated by TCRdb to the late 2010s). In the study overall: All patients started therapy in the mid-2010s and received atezolizumab 1,200 mg intravenously every 3 weeks. About 85% of the 29 patients were identified as males with urothelial cancer of bladder origin, and a prior smoking history was reported by 18 of 29 patients. Patients had an ECOG performance status of 0 or 1 and had received between 0 and 3 prior chemotherapy regimens. Blood samples were analyzed at two time points: 3 weeks after treatment start (second dose) and 6 weeks after treatment start. Blood samples gave median yields of about 150,000 T cells and 80,000 to 90,000 unique TCRs, along with a median clonality of around 0.075. The study, an exploratory multi-omic analysis, examined somatic, immune and clinical correlates of response to PD-L1 blockade with atezolizumab in urothelial cancer. Pretreatment tumor samples and matched peripheral blood, collected serially before and after atezolizumab treatment, underwent TCR sequencing. Durable clinical benefit was defined as progression-free survival longer than 6 months, and TCR features were also tested against progression-free and overall survival. In the same patients, pretreatment tumors underwent whole exome sequencing and RNA sequencing in addition to TCR sequencing. Durable clinical benefit was achieved by nine patients and was not achieved by 20 patients. Approximately 30 patients had pretreatment blood TCR-seq, around 25 had at least one posttreatment blood collection, and around 25 had tumor TCR-seq. Study-level results and caveats: Patients with durable benefit showed greater expansion of tumor-associated TCR clones in peripheral blood 3 weeks after starting treatment (n ≈ 21, p = 0.022). A pretreatment peripheral blood TCR clonality below the median was linked to improved progression-free and overall survival. Because the sample size was small (n of about 31) and many of the analyses were exploratory, the results are meant to be hypothesis-generating.

Taken with the paper, the label for time point translates to: pretreatment peripheral blood. A total of some 30 patients with locally advanced or metastatic urothelial carcinoma, treated at Memorial Sloan Kettering on a trial protocol, made up the cohort. Peripheral blood mononuclear cells were collected from each patient pretreatment and during treatment, giving between 1 and 8 total time points per patient. The Qiagen DNeasy Blood extraction kit was used to purify genomic DNA from total PBMCs and tumor samples. PBMCs were collected pretreatment and during treatment, and were isolated and stored as previously described. For CDR1 and CDR2, the germline V gene lists SNHLY and FYNNEI. From the cysteine up to the phenylalanine, the CDR3 has a length of 15 residues. Just CDR3 DNA is preserved here, 45 bases in frame from base 1. Trimming takes 6 bases from V and 0 bases from J, and the germline ends sit 11 bases apart.

Comments on this clone: No cognate antigen has been identified for it. Per-base quality was not reported, and no clone a single base away is much larger than it.

Synthetic TCR analog templates were spiked into each PCR to estimate absolute template abundance from read counts. The immunoSEQ assay used bias-controlled V and J gene primers to amplify TCRbeta CDR3 regions from genomic DNA. Rearranged TCRbeta segments were sequenced at approximately 20X coverage. The paper's data handling went like this. Sequencing errors were corrected by clustering and CDR3s were annotated against IMGT to assign V, D and J genes. Only productive TCRbeta rearrangements were used in downstream analyses, excluding out-of-frame or stop-codon sequences. Clonality was calculated as one minus the Shannon entropy normalized by the log of the number of unique productive sequences. Fisher's exact test with Benjamini-Hochberg correction, at a threshold of adjusted p below 0.01, was used to find clones that differed between time points or between blood and tumor. What TCRdb holds here is the immuneACCESS table cut down to in-frame rearrangements. Part of the clones is not present; checked against another copy, under half of the missing clones reflect an unresolved V gene, and the others are unexplained. V and J calls and clone size come straight from that table; D and trimming were deduced from the DNA. For this sample the table gives around 130,000 clones, of which roughly 84% were detected only once. 3.2% of the sample is held by the ten biggest clonotypes.

This sequence uses TRBV2 and TRBJ2-2; possibly the D gene is TRBD1, per 6 matching bases. The sample consisted of PBMCs, taken around atezolizumab (anti-PD-L1) treatment. This TCR came from a man in his forties or fifties with urothelial cancer. The CDR3: CASRIGQTNTGELFF. The DNA reads TGTGCCAGCAGGATTGGACAGACGAACACCGGGGAGCTGTTTTTT.